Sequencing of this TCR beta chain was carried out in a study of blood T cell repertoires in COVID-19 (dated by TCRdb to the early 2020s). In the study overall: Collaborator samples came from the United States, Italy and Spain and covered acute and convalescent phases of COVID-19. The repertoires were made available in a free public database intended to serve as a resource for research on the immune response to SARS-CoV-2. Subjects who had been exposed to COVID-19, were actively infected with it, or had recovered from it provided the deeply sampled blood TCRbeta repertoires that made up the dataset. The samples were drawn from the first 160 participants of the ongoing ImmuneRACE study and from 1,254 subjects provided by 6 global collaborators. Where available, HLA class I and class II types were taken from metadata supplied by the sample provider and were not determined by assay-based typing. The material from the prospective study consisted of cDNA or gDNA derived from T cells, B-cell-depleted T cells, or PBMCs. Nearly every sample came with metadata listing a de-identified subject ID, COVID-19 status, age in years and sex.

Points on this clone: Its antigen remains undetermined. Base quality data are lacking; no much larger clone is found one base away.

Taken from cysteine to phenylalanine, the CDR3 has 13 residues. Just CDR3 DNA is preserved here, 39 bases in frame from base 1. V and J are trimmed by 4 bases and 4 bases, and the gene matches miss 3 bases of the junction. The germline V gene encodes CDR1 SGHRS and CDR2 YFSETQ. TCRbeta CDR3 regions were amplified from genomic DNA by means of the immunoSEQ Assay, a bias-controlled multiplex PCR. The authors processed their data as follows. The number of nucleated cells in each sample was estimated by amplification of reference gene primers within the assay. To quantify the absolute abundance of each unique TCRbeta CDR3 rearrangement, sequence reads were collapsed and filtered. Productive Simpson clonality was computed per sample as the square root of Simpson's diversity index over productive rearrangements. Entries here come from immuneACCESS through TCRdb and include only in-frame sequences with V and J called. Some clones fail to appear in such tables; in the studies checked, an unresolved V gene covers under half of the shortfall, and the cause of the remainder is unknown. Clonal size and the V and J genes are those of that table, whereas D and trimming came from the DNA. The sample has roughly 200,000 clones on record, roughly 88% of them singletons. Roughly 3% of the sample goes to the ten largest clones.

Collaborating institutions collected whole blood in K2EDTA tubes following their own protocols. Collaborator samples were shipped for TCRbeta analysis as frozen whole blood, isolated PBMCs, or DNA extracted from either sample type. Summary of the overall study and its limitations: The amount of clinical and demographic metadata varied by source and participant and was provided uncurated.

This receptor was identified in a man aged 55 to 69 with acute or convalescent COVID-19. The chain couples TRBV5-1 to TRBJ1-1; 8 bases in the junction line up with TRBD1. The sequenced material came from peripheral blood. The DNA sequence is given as TGCGCCAGCAGCACCGGACAGGGCACTGAAGCTTTCTTT. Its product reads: CASSTGQGTEAFF.